Presented here are 21 T cell receptor beta chains from one specimen sequenced in a study of CXCR3-negative and CXCR3-positive naive CD8 T cells. cDNA libraries for TRB were generated by 5' RACE incorporating UMI labels. TCRdb re-called the 5' RACE reads; every CDR3 protein appears as one record, without DNA. Its clone listing holds 55,000 to 65,000 distinct CDR3 sequences. No antigen has been assigned to these receptors. Overall study results and limits: More hydrophobic TRB CDR3s occurred in CXCR3-positive than in CXCR3-negative naive cells.

The sequenced material came from naive CXCR3+ CD8+ T cells from blood. Specified subset: CD45RO-CCR7+CD27+CD95- naive CD8+ T cells expressing CXCR3 (TNR3+). All receptors derive from a human donor in good health. Some clones in this sample may be carry-over from other donors' samples.

The chain carries TRBV12-3 or TRBV12-4 and TRBJ2-5; TCRdb picks TRBD1, but there is no DNA to check that call. The CDR3 covers 13 residues. This CDR3 is CASSRPGEETQYF.

This chain uses TRBV7-6 with TRBJ2-2; the TCRdb D gene call, TRBD1, has no DNA to confirm it. This CDR3 is built from 16 residues. CDR1 is SGHVS and CDR2 is FNYEAQ in the germline V gene. CDR3 loop: CASSSDSGGSGGELFF.

The chain links TRBV29-1 to TRBJ1-2. The CDR3 covers 13 residues. From germline, CDR1 is SQVTM and CDR2 ANQGSEA. The CDR3 protein is CSVREGGIGGYTF.

This sequence joins TRBV3-1 and TRBJ1-1. The germline gives CDR1 LGHDT, CDR2 YNNKEL (reference sequence). This CDR3 region has 15 residues. This CDR3 reads CASSLSLGPGPEAFF.

The genes are TRBV12-3 or TRBV12-4 and TRBJ2-7. The CDR3 spans 15 residues. The CDR3 protein is CASSPSQGTSYEQYF.

The rearrangement joins TRBV27 to TRBJ2-5; TCRdb lists TRBD1, though no DNA is available to test this call. The CDR3 has 14 residues. Germline V CDR1 and CDR2: MNHEY, SMNVEV (reference sequence). Here the CDR3 reads CASSSRQGLETQYF.

CDR3 sequence: CASSQGTGFHEQYF. This chain uses TRBV7-6 with TRBJ2-7; TCRdb proposes TRBD1, but this gene call is untestable without DNA. The CDR3 totals 14 residues. The germline V gene encodes CDR1 SGHVS and CDR2 FNYEAQ.

The chain employs TRBV20-1 and TRBJ1-5. The CDR3 extends over 15 amino acids. Germline V CDR1 and CDR2: DFQATT, SNEGSKA (reference sequence). The CDR3 reads CSARDHRVDHQPQHF.

This rearrangement joins TRBV28 to TRBJ2-5. Germline values: CDR1 MDHEN, CDR2 SYDVKM. This CDR3 has 14 amino acids. CDR3 sequence: CASSFAGNQETQYF.

This sequence joins TRBV7-8 and TRBJ2-3; TCRdb picks TRBD1, but there is no DNA to check that call. In germline, CDR1 is SGHVS, CDR2 FQNEAQ. The CDR3 sequence is 15 residues long. The CDR3 sequence is CASSLWTGLTDTQYF.

The chain joins TRBV4-2 to TRBJ2-5; TCRdb reports TRBD1, a call that lacks DNA to check it against. CDR3 length equals 16 residues. The germline V gene encodes CDR1 LGHNA and CDR2 YNFKEQ. The CDR3 protein is CASSPAVGGAWETQYF.

The chain recombines TRBV6-6 with TRBJ2-5; TCRdb's assignment of TRBD2 cannot be checked, as there is no DNA. This CDR3 is 14 amino acids long. Looked up from germline, CDR1 is MNHNY and CDR2 is SVGAGI (reference sequence). Here the CDR3 reads CASSYDGGPGTQYF.

The chain is built from TRBV7-8 and TRBJ2-7. The CDR3 spans 15 residues. Germline CDR1 and CDR2: SGHVS and FQNEAQ. This CDR3 is CASSLRTGDPYEQYF.

The CDR3 is CASSVVGGNTDTQYF. V and J are TRBV9 and TRBJ2-3; there is no DNA to check the TCRdb D call of TRBD1. The CDR3 runs to 15 residues. The germline gives CDR1 SGDLS, CDR2 YYNGEE.

The rearrangement uses TRBV2 and TRBJ2-1. CDR3 length equals 14 residues. Germline CDR1 is SNHLY and CDR2 is FYNNEI. The CDR3 protein is CASSGQPTYNEQFF.

This CDR3 is CSVSEGSPYEQYF. This chain connects TRBV29-1 to TRBJ2-7; TCRdb lists TRBD1, though no DNA is available to test this call. CDR3 length: 13 amino acids. Germline CDR1 and CDR2: SQVTM and ANQGSEA.

This chain uses TRBV28 with TRBJ1-1; TCRdb names TRBD1, which stays unverified in the absence of DNA. The CDR3 is 13 residues long. Per germline, CDR1 MDHEN and CDR2 SYDVKM. CDR3 sequence: CASRDTGGTEAFF.

V usage is TRBV5-1 and J usage is TRBJ1-1; TCRdb calls TRBD1, which cannot be checked without DNA. The CDR3 has 14 residues. The germline gives CDR1 SGHRS, CDR2 YFSETQ. This CDR3 is CASNEQGIFSEAFF.

The V and J genes are TRBV5-1 and TRBJ2-7. The CDR3 sequence is 14 residues long. Germline V CDR1 and CDR2: SGHRS, YFSETQ. The CDR3 protein is CASSLEVSAYEQYF.

V gene TRBV9 combines with J gene TRBJ1-1. The germline V gene has CDR1 SGDLS and CDR2 YYNGEE. This CDR3 is built from 14 residues. CDR3 amino acids: CASSVDLGEDKAFF. Based on the CDR3 plus reference TRBV9 and TRBJ1-1, the full variable domain is DSGVTQTPKHLITATGQRVTLRCSPRSGDLSVYWYQQSLDQGLQFLIQYYNGEERAKGNILERFSAQQFPDLHSELNLSSLELGDSALYFCASSVDLGEDKAFFGQGTRLTVV.

The chain employs TRBV11-2 and TRBJ2-6. Germline V gene lookup returns CDR1 SGHAT and CDR2 FQNNGV. The CDR3 extends over 15 amino acids. The CDR3 here is CASSLVSSGANVLTF. Using reference TRBV11-2 and TRBJ2-6 for the parts outside the CDR3, the full variable domain is EAGVAQSPRYKIIEKRQSVAFWCNPISGHATLYWYQQILGQGPKLLIQFQNNGVVDDSQLPKDRFSAERLKGVDSTLKIQPAKLEDSAVYLCASSLVSSGANVLTFGAGSRLTVL.